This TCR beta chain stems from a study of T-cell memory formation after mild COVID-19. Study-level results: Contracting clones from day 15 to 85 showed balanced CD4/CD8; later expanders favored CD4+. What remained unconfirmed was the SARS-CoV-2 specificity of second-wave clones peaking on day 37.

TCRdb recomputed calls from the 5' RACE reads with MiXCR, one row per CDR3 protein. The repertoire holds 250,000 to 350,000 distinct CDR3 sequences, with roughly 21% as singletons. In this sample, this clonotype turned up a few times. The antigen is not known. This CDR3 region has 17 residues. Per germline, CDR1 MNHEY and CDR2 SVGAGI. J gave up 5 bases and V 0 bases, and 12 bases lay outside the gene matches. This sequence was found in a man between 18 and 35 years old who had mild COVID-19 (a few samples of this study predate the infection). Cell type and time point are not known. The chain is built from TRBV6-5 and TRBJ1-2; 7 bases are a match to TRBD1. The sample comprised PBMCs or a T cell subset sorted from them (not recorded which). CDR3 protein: CASSYSIGSQGSYGYTF. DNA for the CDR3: TGTGCCAGCAGTTACTCGATTGGGTCACAGGGGAGTTATGGCTACACCTTC.